The source of this T cell receptor (beta chain) is a study of T-cell memory formation after mild COVID-19. TCRdb reanalysed the 5' RACE reads using MiXCR and keeps one entry per CDR3 protein. The repertoire holds about 240,000 distinct CDR3 sequences, roughly a tenth seen once, with around 21% in the top ten. Many counts were recorded for this clonotype. The CDR3 sequence is 15 residues long. The trim removed 0 bases at V and 2 bases at J, leaving 3 bases unmatched. Looked up from germline, CDR1 is SGHNT and CDR2 is YYREEE (reference sequence). The clonotype originates from a man between 18 and 35 years old who had mild COVID-19 (a few samples of this study predate the infection). Cell type and time point are not known. V and J are TRBV5-4 and TRBJ2-3; 7 nucleotides line up with TRBD1. Sequenced: PBMCs or a T cell subset sorted from them (not recorded which). CDR3 in amino acids: CASSLDRGLTDTQYF. Here the CDR3 DNA reads TGTGCCAGCAGCTTGGACAGGGGCCTCACAGATACGCAGTATTTT. Using reference TRBV5-4 and TRBJ2-3 for the parts outside the CDR3, the full variable domain is ETGVTQSPTHLIKTRGQQVTLRCSSQSGHNTVSWYQQALGQGPQFIFQYYREEENGRGNFPPRFSGLQFPNYSSELNVNALELDDSALYLCASSLDRGLTDTQYFGPGTRLTVL.